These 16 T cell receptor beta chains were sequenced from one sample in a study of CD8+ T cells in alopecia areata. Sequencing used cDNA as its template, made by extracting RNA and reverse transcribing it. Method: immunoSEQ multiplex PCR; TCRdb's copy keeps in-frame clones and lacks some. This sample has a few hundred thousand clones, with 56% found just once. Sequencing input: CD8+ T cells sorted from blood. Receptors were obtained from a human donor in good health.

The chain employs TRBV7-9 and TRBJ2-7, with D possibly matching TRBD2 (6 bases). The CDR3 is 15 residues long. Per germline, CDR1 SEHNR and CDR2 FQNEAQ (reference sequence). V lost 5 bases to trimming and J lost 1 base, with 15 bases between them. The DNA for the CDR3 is TGTGCCAGCAGCCCGCGGGACGGACGATCCTACGAGCAGTACTTC. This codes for CASSPRDGRSYEQYF.

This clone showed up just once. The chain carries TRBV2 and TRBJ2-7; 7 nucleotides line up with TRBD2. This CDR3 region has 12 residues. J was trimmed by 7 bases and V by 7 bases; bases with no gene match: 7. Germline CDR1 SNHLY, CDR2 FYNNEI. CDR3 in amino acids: CASTALALEQYF. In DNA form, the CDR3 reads TGTGCCAGCACCGCACTAGCGTTGGAGCAGTACTTC.

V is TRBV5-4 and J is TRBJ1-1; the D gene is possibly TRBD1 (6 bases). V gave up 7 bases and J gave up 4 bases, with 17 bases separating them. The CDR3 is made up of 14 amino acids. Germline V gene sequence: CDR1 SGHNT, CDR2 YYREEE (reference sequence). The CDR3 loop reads CASGGPGIATEAFF. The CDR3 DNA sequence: TGTGCCAGCGGGGGGCCAGGGATCGCCACTGAAGCTTTCTTT.

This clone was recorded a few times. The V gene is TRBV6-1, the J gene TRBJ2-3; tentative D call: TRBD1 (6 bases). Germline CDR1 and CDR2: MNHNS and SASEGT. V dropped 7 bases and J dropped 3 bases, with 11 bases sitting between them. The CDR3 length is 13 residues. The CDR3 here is CASTNRETDTQYF. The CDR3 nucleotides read TGTGCCAGCACGAACAGGGAAACAGATACGCAGTATTTT.

The CDR3 DNA sequence: TGTGCCAGCAGCTCCACGGACAGGGGGCTCCCTGGGGCCAACGTCCTGACTTTC. This codes for CASSSTDRGLPGANVLTF. The J gene is TRBJ2-6, the V gene TRBV13, with 11 bases aligning to TRBD1. Trimming at V came to 4 bases and at J to 2 bases, leaving 7 bases not matched to a gene. CDR1 and CDR2 (germline): PRHDT, FYEKMQ (reference sequence). This CDR3 spans 18 amino acids.

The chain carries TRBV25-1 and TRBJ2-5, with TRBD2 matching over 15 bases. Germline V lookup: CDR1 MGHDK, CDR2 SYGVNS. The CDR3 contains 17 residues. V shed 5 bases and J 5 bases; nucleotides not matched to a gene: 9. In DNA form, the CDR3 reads TGTGCCAGCAGTACCCTGGGACTAGCGGGGGGTGGGGAGACCCAGTACTTC. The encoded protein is CASSTLGLAGGGETQYF.

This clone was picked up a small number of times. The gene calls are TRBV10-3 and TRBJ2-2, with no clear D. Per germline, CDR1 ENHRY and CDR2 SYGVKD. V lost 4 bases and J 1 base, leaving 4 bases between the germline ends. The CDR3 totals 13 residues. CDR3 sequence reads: CAISGGNTGELFF. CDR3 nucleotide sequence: TGTGCCATCAGTGGAGGGAACACCGGGGAGCTGTTTTTT.

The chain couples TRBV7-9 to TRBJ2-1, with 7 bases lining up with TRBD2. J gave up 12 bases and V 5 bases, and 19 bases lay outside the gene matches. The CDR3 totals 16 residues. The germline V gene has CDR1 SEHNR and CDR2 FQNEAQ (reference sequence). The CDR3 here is CASSPQTGTTTMRQFF. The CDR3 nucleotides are TGTGCCAGCAGCCCCCAAACGGGGACTACTACAATGAGGCAGTTCTTC.

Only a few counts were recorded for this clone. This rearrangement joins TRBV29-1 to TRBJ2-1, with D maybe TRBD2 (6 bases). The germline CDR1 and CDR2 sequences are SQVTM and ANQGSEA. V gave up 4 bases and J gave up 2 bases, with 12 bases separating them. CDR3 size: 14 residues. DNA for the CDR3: TGCAGCGTTGTGGCGGGGATGGCCTACAATGAGCAGTTCTTC. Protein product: CSVVAGMAYNEQFF.

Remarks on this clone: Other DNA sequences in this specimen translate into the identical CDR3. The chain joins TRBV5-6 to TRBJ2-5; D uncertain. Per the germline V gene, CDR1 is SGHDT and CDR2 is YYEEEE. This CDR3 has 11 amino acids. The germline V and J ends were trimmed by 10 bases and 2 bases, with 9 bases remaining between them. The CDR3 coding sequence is TGTGCCTCCGGCTGGCAAGAGACCCAGTACTTC. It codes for CASGWQETQYF.

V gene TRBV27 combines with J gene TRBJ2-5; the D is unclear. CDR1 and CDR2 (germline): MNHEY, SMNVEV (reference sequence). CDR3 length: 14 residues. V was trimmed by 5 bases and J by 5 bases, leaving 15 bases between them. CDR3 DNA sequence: TGTGCCAGCAGTCTCCGACTGCCCGGTGAGACCCAGTACTTC. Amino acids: CASSLRLPGETQYF.

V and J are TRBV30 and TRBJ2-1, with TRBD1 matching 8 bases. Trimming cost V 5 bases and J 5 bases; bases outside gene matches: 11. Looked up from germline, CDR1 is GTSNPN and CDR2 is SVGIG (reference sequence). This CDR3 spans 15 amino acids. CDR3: CAWETGVGPNNEQFF. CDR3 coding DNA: TGTGCCTGGGAGACAGGGGTAGGTCCCAACAATGAGCAGTTCTTC.

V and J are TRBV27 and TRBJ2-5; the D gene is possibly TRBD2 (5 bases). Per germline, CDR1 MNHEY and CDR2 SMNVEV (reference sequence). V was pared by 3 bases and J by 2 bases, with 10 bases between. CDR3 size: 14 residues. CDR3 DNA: TGTGCCAGCAGTTTCGGACTGAAACAAGAGACCCAGTACTTC. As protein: CASSFGLKQETQYF.

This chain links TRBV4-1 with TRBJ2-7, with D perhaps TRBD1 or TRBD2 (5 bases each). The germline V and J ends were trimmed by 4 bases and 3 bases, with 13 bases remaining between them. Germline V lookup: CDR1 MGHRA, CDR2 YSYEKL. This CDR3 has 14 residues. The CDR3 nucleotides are TGCGCCAGCAGCCTCCGGGACGGCGGCTACGAGCAGTACTTC. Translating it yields CASSLRDGGYEQYF.

CDR3 bases: TGCAGCGTAGCCCAGGGGGGGCCTCATGGCTACACCTTC. Its protein is CSVAQGGPHGYTF. The rearrangement links TRBV29-1 to TRBJ1-2; 7 nucleotides match TRBD1. The germline V gene has CDR1 SQVTM and CDR2 ANQGSEA. The CDR3 spans 13 residues. V lost 6 bases and J lost 6; bases outside the gene matches: 10.

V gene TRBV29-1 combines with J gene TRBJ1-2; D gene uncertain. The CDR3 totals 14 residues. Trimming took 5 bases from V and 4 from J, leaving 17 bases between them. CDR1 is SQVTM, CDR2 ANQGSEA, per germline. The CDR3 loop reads CSVHLTDGPYGYTF. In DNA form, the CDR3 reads TGCAGCGTTCACTTAACGGACGGACCCTATGGCTACACCTTC.